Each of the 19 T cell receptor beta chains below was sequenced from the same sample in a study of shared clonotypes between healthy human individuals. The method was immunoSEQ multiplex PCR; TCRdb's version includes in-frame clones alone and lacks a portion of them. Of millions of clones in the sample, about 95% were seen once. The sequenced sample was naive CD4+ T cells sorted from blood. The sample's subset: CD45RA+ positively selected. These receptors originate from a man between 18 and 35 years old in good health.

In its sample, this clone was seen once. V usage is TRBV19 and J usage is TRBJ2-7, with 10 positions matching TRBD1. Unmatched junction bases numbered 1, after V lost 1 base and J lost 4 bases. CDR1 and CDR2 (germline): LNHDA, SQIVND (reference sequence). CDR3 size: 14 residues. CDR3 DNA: TGTGCCAGTAGTATAGCGGGACAGGGGTACGAGCAGTACTTC. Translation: CASSIAGQGYEQYF.

The CDR3: CAWSPGGLSPLHF. CDR3 nucleotides: TGTGCCTGGAGTCCTGGGGGGCTTTCACCCCTCCACTTT. V and J are TRBV30 and TRBJ1-6; possibly TRBD1 for D (6 bases). The V end was cut by 2 bases, the J end by 9 bases, with 11 bases between. Germline assignment: CDR1 GTSNPN and CDR2 SVGIG (reference sequence). This CDR3 has 13 amino acids.

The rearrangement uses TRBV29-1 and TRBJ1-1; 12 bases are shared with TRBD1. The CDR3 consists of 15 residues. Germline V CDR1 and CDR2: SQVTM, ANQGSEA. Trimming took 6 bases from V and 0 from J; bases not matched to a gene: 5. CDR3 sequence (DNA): TGCAGCGTGGGTGGGACAGGGGGCCTGAACACTGAAGCTTTCTTT. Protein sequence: CSVGGTGGLNTEAFF.

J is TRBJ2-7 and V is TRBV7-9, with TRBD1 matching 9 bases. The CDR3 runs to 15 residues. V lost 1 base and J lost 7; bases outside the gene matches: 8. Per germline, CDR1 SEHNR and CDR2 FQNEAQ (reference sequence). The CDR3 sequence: CASSLDSGQGGEQYF. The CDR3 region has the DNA TGTGCCAGCAGCTTAGATTCGGGACAGGGAGGGGAGCAGTACTTC.

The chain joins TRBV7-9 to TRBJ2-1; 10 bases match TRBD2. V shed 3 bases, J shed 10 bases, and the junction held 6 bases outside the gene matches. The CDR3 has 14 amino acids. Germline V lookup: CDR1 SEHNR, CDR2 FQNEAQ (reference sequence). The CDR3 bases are TGTGCCAGCAGCTTGTTAGCGGGAGGTGGCGAGCAGTTCTTC. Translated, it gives CASSLLAGGGEQFF.

The CDR3 is CASSEASGGSYNEQFF. DNA of the CDR3: TGTGCCAGCAGTGAAGCTAGCGGGGGATCCTACAATGAGCAGTTCTTC. The rearrangement uses TRBV25-1 and TRBJ2-1, with 10 bases fitting TRBD2. V lost 2 bases, J lost 1 base, and 2 bases stayed unmatched. The CDR3 has 16 residues. Germline CDR1 MGHDK, CDR2 SYGVNS.

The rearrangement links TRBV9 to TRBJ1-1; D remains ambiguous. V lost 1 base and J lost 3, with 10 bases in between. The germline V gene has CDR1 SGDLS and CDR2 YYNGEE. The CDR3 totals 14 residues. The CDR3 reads CASSVYPMDTEAFF. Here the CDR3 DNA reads TGTGCCAGCAGCGTATACCCAATGGACACTGAAGCTTTCTTT.

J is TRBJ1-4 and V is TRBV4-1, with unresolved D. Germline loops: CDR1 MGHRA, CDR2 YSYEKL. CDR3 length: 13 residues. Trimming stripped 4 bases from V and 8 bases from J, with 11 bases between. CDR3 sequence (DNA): TGCGCCAGCAGCCGTCTCCTGAGGGAAAAACTGTTTTTT. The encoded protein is CASSRLLREKLFF.

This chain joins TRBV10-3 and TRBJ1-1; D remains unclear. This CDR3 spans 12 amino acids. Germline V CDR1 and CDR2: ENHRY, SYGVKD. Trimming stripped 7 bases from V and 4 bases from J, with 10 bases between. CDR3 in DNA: TGTGCCATCAAAAACGGAGCCACTGAAGCTTTCTTT. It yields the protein CAIKNGATEAFF.

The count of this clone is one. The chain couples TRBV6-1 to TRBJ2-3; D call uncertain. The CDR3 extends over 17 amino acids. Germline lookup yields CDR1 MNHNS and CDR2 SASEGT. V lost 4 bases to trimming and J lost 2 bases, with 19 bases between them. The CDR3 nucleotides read TGTGCCAGCAGTGCGACCCCCTCTACTCGCAACACAGATACGCAGTATTTT. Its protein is CASSATPSTRNTDTQYF.

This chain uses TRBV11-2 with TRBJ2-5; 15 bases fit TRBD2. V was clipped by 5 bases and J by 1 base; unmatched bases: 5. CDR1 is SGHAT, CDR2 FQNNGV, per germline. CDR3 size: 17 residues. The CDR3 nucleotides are TGTGCCAGCAGCCCCGGGACTAGCGGGAGGATCCAAGAGACCCAGTACTTC. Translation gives CASSPGTSGRIQETQYF.

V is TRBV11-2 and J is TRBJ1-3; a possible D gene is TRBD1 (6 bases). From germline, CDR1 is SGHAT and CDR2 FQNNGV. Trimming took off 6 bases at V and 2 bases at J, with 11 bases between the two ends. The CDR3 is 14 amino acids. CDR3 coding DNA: TGTGCCAGCAGTTCCAGGGGACCTGGAAACACCATATATTTT. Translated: CASSSRGPGNTIYF.

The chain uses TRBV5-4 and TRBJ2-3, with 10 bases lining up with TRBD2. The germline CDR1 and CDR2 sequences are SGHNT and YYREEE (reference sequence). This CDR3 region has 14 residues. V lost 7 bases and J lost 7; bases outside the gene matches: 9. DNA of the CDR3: TGTGCCAGCGAGGCTAGCGGGGGTCCATATACGCAGTATTTT. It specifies CASEASGGPYTQYF.

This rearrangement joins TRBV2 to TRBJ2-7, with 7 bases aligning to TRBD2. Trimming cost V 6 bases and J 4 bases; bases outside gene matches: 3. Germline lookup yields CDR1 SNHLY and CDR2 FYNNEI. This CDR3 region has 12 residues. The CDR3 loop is CASRREKYEQYF. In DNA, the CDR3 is TGTGCCAGCAGGCGGGAGAAATACGAGCAGTACTTC.

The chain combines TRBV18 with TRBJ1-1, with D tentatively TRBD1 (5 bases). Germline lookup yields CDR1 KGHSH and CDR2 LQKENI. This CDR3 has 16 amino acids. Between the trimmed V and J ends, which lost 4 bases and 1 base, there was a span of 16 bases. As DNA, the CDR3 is TGTGCCAGCTCACGGCGAGGGGTAGAGTCGAACACTGAAGCTTTCTTT. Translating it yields CASSRRGVESNTEAFF.

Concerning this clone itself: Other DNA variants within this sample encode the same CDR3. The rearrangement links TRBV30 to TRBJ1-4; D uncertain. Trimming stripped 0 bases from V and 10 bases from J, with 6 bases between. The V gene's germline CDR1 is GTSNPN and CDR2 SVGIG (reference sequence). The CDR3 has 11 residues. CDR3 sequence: CAWSVLGKLFF. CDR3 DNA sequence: TGTGCCTGGAGTGTACTGGGAAAACTGTTTTTT.

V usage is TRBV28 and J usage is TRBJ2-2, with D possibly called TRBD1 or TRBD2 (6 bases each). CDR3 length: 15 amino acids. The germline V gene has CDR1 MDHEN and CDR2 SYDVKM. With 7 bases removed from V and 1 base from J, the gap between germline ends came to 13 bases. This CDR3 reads CASTQGGGNTGELFF. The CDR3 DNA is TGTGCCAGCACCCAAGGGGGAGGGAACACCGGGGAGCTGTTTTTT.

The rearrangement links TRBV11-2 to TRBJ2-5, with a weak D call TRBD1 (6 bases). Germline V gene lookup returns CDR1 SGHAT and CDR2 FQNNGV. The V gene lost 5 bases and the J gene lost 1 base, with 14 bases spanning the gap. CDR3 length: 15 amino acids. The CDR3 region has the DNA TGTGCCAGCAGCACCGCCGGCAGGGGCCAAGAGACCCAGTACTTC. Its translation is CASSTAGRGQETQYF.

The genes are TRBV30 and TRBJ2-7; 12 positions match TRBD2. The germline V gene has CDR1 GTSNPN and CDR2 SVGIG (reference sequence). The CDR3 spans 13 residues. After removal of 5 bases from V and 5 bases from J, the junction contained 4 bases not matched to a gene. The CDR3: CAWGWTSGNEQYF. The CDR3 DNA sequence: TGTGCCTGGGGATGGACTAGCGGGAACGAGCAGTACTTC.